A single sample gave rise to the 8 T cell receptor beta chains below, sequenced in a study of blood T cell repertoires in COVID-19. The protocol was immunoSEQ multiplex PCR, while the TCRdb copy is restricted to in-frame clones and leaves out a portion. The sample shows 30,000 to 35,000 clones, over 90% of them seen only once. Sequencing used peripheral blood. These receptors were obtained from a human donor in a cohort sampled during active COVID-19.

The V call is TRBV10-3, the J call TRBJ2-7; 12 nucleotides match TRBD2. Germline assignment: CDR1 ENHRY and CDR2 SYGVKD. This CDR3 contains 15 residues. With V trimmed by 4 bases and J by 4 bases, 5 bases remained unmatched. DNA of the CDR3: TGTGCCATCAGTGGCTCCGGGACTAGCGGGTACGAGCAGTACTTC. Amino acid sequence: CAISGSGTSGYEQYF.

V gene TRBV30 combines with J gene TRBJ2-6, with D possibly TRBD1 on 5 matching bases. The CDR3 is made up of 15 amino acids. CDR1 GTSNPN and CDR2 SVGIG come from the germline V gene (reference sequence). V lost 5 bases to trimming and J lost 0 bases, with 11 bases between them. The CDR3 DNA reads TGTGCCTGGTCCCAGGGAAGCTCTGGGGCCAACGTCCTGACTTTC. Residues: CAWSQGSSGANVLTF.

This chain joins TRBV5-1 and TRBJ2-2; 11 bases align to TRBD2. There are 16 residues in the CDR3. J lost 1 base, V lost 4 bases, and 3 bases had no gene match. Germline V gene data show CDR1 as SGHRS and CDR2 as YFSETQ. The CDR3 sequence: CASSPLAGGNTGELFF. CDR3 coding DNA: TGCGCCAGCAGCCCCCTAGCGGGAGGGAACACCGGGGAGCTGTTTTTT.

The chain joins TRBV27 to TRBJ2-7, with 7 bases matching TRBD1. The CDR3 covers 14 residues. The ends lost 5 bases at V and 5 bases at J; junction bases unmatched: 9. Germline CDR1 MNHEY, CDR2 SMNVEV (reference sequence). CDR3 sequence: CASSTRAQGDEQYF. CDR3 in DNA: TGTGCCAGCAGTACCCGGGCGCAGGGGGACGAGCAGTACTTC.

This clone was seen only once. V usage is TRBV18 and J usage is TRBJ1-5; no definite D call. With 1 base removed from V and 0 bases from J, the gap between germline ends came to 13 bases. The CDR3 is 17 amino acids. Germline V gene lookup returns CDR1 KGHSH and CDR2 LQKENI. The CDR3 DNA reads TGTGCCAGCTCACCACTTAACCGGACTTATAGCAATCAGCCCCAGCATTTT. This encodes CASSPLNRTYSNQPQHF. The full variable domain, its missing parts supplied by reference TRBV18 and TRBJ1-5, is NAGVMQNPRHLVRRRGQEARLRCSPMKGHSHVYWYRQLPEEGLKFMVYLQKENIIDESGMPKERFSAEFPKEGPSILRIQQVVRGDSAAYFCASSPLNRTYSNQPQHFGDGTRLSIL.

CDR3 loop: CASSRGGTEAFF. For the CDR3, the DNA is TGCGCCAGCAGTAGGGGGGGCACTGAAGCTTTCTTT. The rearrangement uses TRBV10-2 and TRBJ1-1; TRBD1 might be the D (6 bases). Trimming cost V 5 bases and J 4 bases, with 8 bases left between them. The CDR3 spans 12 residues. The germline gives CDR1 WSHSY, CDR2 SAAADI.

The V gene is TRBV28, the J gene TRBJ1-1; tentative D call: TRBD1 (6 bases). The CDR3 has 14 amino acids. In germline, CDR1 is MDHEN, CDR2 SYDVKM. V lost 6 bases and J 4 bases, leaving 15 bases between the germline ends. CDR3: CASSLVGAGTEAFF. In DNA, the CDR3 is TGTGCCAGCAGCCTGGTGGGGGCAGGCACTGAAGCTTTCTTT.

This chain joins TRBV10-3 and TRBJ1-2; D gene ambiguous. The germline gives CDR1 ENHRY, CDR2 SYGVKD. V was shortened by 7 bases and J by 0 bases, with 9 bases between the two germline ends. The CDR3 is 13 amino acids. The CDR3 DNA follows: TGTGCCATCACTCTCACTGCTAACTATGGCTACACCTTC. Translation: CAITLTANYGYTF.